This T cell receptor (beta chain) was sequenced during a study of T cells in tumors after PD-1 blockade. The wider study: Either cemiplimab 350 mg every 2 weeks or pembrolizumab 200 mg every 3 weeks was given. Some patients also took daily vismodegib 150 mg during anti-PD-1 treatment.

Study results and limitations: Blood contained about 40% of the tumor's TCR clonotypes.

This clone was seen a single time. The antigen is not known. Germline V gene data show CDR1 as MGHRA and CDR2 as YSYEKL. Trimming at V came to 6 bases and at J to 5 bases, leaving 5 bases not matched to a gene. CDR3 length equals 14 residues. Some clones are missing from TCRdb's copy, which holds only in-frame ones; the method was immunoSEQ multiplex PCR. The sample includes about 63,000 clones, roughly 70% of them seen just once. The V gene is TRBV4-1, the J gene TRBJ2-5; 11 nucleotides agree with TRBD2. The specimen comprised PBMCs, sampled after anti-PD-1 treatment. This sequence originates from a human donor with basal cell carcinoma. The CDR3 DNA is TGCGCCAGCAGTAGCGGGGGGGTGGGGGAGACCCAGTACTTC. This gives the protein CASSSGGVGETQYF.